Each of the 17 T cell receptor beta chains below was sequenced from the same sample in a study of T cell responses to AZD1222 COVID-19 vaccine. Some clones are missing from TCRdb's copy, which holds only in-frame ones; the method was immunoSEQ multiplex PCR. The profile shows around 160,000 clones, 85% to 95% of them singletons. The sequencing used peripheral blood, collected on day 0 of AZD1222 vaccination. Receptors originate from an adult in good health.

The chain links TRBV7-9 to TRBJ1-3; D gene unclear. This CDR3 has 13 amino acids. Trimming pared 1 base from V and 5 bases from J, leaving 6 bases between. The germline gives CDR1 SEHNR, CDR2 FQNEAQ (reference sequence). DNA for the CDR3: TGTGCCAGCAGCTTAGGAGGGAGAAACACCATATATTTT. Its translation: CASSLGGRNTIYF.

This clone has just one count. This chain uses TRBV14 with TRBJ2-1, with unresolved D. V lost 1 base and J 8 bases, leaving 9 bases between the germline ends. Per germline, CDR1 SGHDN and CDR2 FVKESK. This CDR3 has 13 residues. This chain's CDR3 is CASSQALADEQFF. The CDR3 DNA reads as TGTGCCAGCAGCCAAGCGCTGGCGGATGAGCAGTTCTTC.

The V and J genes are TRBV2 and TRBJ1-2; TRBD1 is a possible D gene (6 bases). The germline CDR1 and CDR2 sequences are SNHLY and FYNNEI. The CDR3 spans 12 residues. V was trimmed by 9 bases and J by 2 bases, leaving 10 bases between them. CDR3 DNA sequence: TGTGCCAGTGCCCAGGGGAACTATGGCTACACCTTC. It is translated as CASAQGNYGYTF.

The rearrangement uses TRBV6-5 and TRBJ1-1; TRBD1 is a possible D gene (5 bases). Trimming left V 6 bases short and J 3 bases short, with 14 bases between. The germline gives CDR1 MNHEY, CDR2 SVGAGI. The CDR3 contains 14 residues. Written as DNA, the CDR3 is TGTGCCAGCAGGTGGACATCGGCGGACACTGAAGCTTTCTTT. Translation: CASRWTSADTEAFF.

V usage is TRBV5-5 and J usage is TRBJ2-7, with TRBD1 as a possible D gene (6 bases). The CDR3 covers 16 residues. V was cut by 4 bases and J by 6 bases, with 23 bases left in between. Germline values: CDR1 SGHKS, CDR2 YYEKEE (reference sequence). The CDR3 DNA follows: TGTGCCAGCAGCCGTGTGGGACAAAACCCTTTCGGCGAGCAGTACTTC. Protein product: CASSRVGQNPFGEQYF. The variable domain in full, with the rest retrieved from reference TRBV5-5 and TRBJ2-7, is DAGVTQSPTHLIKTRGQQVTLRCSPISGHKSVSWYQQVLGQGPQFIFQYYEKEERGRGNFPDRFSARQFPNYSSELNVNALLLGDSALYLCASSRVGQNPFGEQYFGPGTRLTVT.

This chain connects TRBV2 to TRBJ1-6; D is unresolved. The CDR3 consists of 13 residues. Germline CDR1 and CDR2: SNHLY and FYNNEI. Deletions cut 8 bases from V and 8 bases from J, with 13 bases between. CDR3 sequence reads: CASPVSSDSPLHF. CDR3 nucleotide sequence: TGTGCCAGCCCTGTATCATCGGATTCACCCCTCCACTTT.

V usage is TRBV10-2 and J usage is TRBJ2-1; a weak D match, TRBD2 (5 bases). The CDR3 covers 11 residues. The V end lost 11 bases, the J end lost 3 bases, and 8 bases lay between the germline ends. Germline V lookup: CDR1 WSHSY, CDR2 SAAADI. The CDR3 loop reads CAVRGYNEQFF. DNA for the CDR3: TGCGCCGTCCGGGGCTACAATGAGCAGTTCTTC.

The chain carries TRBV6-5 and TRBJ1-1; D call uncertain. V was shortened by 2 bases and J by 1 base, with 5 bases between the two germline ends. The germline gives CDR1 MNHEY, CDR2 SVGAGI. The CDR3 extends over 13 amino acids. The CDR3 here is CASSYRRNTEAFF. CDR3 DNA sequence: TGTGCCAGCAGTTACCGCAGGAACACTGAAGCTTTCTTT.

The chain couples TRBV5-4 to TRBJ1-2; 7 positions match TRBD1. After removal of 3 bases from V and 6 bases from J, the junction contained 5 bases not matched to a gene. The CDR3 is 13 amino acids. CDR1 and CDR2 from the germline V gene are SGHNT and YYREEE (reference sequence). CDR3 in amino acids: CASSSPGGDGYTF. In DNA form, the CDR3 reads TGTGCCAGCAGCTCCCCAGGGGGAGATGGCTACACCTTC.

The chain is built from TRBV19 and TRBJ1-5, with 8 bases fitting TRBD1. From germline, CDR1 is LNHDA and CDR2 SQIVND (reference sequence). V lost 9 bases to trimming and J lost 1 base; unmatched junction nucleotides: 2. The CDR3 consists of 13 residues. CDR3 bases: TGTGCCAGCAGACAGGGGAGCAATCAGCCCCAGCATTTT. Translated, it gives CASRQGSNQPQHF.

The V and J genes are TRBV4-1 and TRBJ2-6; 16 bases align to TRBD2. The germline V gene encodes CDR1 MGHRA and CDR2 YSYEKL. The CDR3 is 20 residues long. With V trimmed by 2 bases and J by 1 base, 5 bases remained unmatched. The DNA of the CDR3 is TGCGCCAGCAGCCAAATGGGGACTAGCGGGGGGGCGTCTGGGGCCAACGTCCTGACTTTC. Translating it yields CASSQMGTSGGASGANVLTF.

V is TRBV19 and J is TRBJ2-5; D may be TRBD1 (6 bases). This CDR3 comprises 16 residues. Germline V gene data show CDR1 as LNHDA and CDR2 as SQIVND (reference sequence). The V end was cut by 5 bases, the J end by 5 bases, with 21 bases between. CDR3 nucleotide sequence: TGTGCCAGTAGTCCCCTTACAGGGTCGAACCTGGAGACCCAGTACTTC. Residues: CASSPLTGSNLETQYF.

The chain couples TRBV11-2 to TRBJ1-6; weak D call: TRBD1 (5 bases). V shed 5 bases and J shed 7 bases, with 15 bases lying between them. Germline-derived CDR1 and CDR2 are SGHAT and FQNNGV. The CDR3 has 15 residues. The CDR3 region has the DNA TGTGCCAGCAGCCTGCGACAGCTTGGCAATTCACCCCTCCACTTT. It codes for CASSLRQLGNSPLHF.

This clone was found once. The chain has TRBV4-1 and TRBJ1-1; the D gene is possibly TRBD1 (6 bases). This CDR3 has 15 amino acids. Germline V lookup: CDR1 MGHRA, CDR2 YSYEKL. Trimming removed 3 bases from V and 6 bases from J, with 17 bases in between. CDR3 DNA sequence: TGCGCCAGCAGCCAGGGCAGGGGTGCCCTCTCTGAAGCTTTCTTT. Protein sequence: CASSQGRGALSEAFF.

The V gene is TRBV9, the J gene TRBJ1-6; 10 bases map to TRBD1. The CDR3 extends over 14 amino acids. CDR1 SGDLS and CDR2 YYNGEE come from the germline V gene. V was pared by 3 bases and J by 10 bases, with 4 bases of the junction left unmatched. As DNA, the CDR3 is TGTGCCAGCAGCGGGGGGACAGGGGCATCACCCCTCCACTTT. This encodes CASSGGTGASPLHF.

The chain combines TRBV3-1 (or the pseudogene TRBV3-2) with TRBJ2-1; D unresolved. Germline V gene data show CDR1 as LGHDT and CDR2 as YNNKEL (reference sequence). The CDR3 contains 17 residues. The germline V and J ends were trimmed by 4 bases and 7 bases, with 23 bases remaining between them. The chain's CDR3 is CASSPTDPGKGRNEQFF. The DNA for the CDR3 is TGTGCCAGCAGCCCAACGGATCCGGGTAAGGGTAGGAATGAGCAGTTCTTC.

The chain links TRBV4-1 to TRBJ2-1; TRBD1 might be the D (5 bases). This CDR3 region has 14 residues. The ends were cut back, 4 bases at V and 7 bases at J, with 14 bases in the middle. The germline V gene has CDR1 MGHRA and CDR2 YSYEKL. The CDR3 DNA reads TGCGCCAGCAGCCCCCCTGACAGCCTTAATGAGCAGTTCTTC. This codes for CASSPPDSLNEQFF.